The sequence of this TCR beta chain was determined in a study of cytomegalovirus exposure and HLA in healthy donors. Study findings and constraints: V- and J-gene trimming in TCR beta was tied to a missense DCLRE1C variant by an analysis performed later. Within a later analysis, the majority of CMV-associated TCR beta chains appeared HLA-restricted.

The CDR3 is 16 amino acids. As to this clone: As yet, its antigen is unknown.

13 Jbeta primers and 60 Vbeta primers were used for the PCR. Sequencing was performed with immunoSEQ multiplex PCR; in TCRdb, only in-frame clones are kept and a portion is missing. Of around 180,000 clones listed, less than 85% are singletons. Sequencing used PBMCs. This TCR derives from a middle-aged man in good health and CMV-seronegative. The chain recombines TRBV21-1 with TRBJ2-5; the DNA was not compared with TRBD1, the D call given in the table. TRBV21-1 is annotated as a pseudogene. The CDR3 loop reads CASSCPLRSDRETQYF. CDR3 in DNA: TGTGCCAGCAGCTGTCCTCTCCGATCTGACAGAGAGACCCAGTACTTC.